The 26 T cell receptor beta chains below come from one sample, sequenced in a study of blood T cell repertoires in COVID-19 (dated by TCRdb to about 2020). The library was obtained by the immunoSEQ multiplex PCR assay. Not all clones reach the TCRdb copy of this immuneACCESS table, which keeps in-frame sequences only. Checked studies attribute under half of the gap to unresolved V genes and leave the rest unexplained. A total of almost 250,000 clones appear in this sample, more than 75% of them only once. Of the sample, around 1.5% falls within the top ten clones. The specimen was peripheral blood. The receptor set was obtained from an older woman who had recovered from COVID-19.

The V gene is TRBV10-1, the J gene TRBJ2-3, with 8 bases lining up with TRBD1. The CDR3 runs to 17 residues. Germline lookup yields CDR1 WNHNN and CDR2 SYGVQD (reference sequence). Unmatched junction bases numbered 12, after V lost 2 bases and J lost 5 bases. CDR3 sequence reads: CASSEPRRGRIIDTQYF. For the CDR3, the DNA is TGCGCCAGCAGTGAGCCGCGCAGGGGGCGGATAATAGATACGCAGTATTTT.

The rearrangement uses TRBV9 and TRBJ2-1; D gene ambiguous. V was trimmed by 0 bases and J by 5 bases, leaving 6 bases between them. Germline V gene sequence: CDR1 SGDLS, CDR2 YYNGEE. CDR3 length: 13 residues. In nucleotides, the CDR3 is TGTGCCAGCAGCGTAGGAGGTAACAATGAGCAGTTCTTC. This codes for CASSVGGNNEQFF.

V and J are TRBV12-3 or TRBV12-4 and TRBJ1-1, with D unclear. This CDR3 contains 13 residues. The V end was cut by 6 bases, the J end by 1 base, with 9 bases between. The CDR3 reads CASRLRWNTEAFF. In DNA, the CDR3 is TGTGCCAGCAGACTCAGGTGGAACACTGAAGCTTTCTTT.

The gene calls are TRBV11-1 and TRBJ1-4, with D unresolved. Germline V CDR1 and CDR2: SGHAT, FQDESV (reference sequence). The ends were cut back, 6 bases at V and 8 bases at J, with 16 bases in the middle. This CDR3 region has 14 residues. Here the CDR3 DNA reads TGTGCCAGCAGTTCGACTTGGGAGGACGAAAAACTGTTTTTT. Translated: CASSSTWEDEKLFF.

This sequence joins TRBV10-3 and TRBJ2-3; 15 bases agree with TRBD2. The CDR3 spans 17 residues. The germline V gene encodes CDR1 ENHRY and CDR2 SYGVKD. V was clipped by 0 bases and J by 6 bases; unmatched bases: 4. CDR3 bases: TGTGCCATCAGTGAGTCAGGGACTAGCGGGGGGATGGATACGCAGTATTTT. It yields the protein CAISESGTSGGMDTQYF.

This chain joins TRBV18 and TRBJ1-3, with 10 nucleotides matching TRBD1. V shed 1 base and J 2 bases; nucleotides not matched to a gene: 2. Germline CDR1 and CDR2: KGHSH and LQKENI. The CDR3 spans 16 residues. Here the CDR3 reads CASSPRGTGAGNTIYF. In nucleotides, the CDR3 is TGTGCCAGCTCACCACGCGGGACAGGGGCTGGAAACACCATATATTTT.

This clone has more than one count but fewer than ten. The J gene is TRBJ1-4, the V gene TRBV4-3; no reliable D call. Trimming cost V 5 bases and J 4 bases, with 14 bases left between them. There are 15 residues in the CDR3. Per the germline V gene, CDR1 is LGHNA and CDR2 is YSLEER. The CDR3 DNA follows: TGCGCCAGCAGCGGAGGGTTAGTTGGTAATGAAAAACTGTTTTTT. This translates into CASSGGLVGNEKLFF.

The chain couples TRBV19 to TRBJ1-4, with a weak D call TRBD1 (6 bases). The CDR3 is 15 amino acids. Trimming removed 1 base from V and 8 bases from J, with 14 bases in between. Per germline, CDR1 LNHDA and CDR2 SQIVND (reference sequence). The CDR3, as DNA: TGTGCCAGTAGTATAGCCCCAGGGGTAGTAGAAAAACTGTTTTTT. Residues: CASSIAPGVVEKLFF. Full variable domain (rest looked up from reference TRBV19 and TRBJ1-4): DGGITQSPKYLFRKEGQNVTLSCEQNLNHDAMYWYRQDPGQGLRLIYYSQIVNDFQKGDIAEGYSVSREKKESFPLTVTSAQKNPTAFYLCASSIAPGVVEKLFFGSGTQLSVL.

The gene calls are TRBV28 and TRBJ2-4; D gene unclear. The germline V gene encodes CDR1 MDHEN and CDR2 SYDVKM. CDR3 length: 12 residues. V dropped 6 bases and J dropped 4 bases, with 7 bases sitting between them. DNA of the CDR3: TGTGCCAGCAGCTTCGTAAAAAACATTCAGTACTTC. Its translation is CASSFVKNIQYF.

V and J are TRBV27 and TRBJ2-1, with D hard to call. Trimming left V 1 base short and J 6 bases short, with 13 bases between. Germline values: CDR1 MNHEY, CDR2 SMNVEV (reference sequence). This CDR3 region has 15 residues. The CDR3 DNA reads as TGTGCCAGCAGTTTATTGGCCACGGAGCCCAATGAGCAGTTCTTC. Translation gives CASSLLATEPNEQFF.

CDR3 amino acids: CASTLMGDTGSPLHF. In DNA form, the CDR3 reads TGTGCCAGCACATTGATGGGGGATACAGGGTCACCCCTCCACTTT. The rearrangement uses TRBV7-2 and TRBJ1-6, with a weak D call TRBD1 (6 bases). Looked up from germline, CDR1 is SGHTA and CDR2 is FQGNSA. Trimming pared 7 bases from V and 10 bases from J, leaving 20 bases between. The CDR3 has 15 residues.

CDR3 loop: CASRPGTSGVSYNEQFF. The CDR3 DNA is TGCGCCAGCAGACCCGGGACTAGCGGGGTATCCTACAATGAGCAGTTCTTC. J is TRBJ2-1 and V is TRBV10-1, with 13 bases aligning to TRBD2. CDR3 length equals 17 residues. Trimming took 6 bases from V and 1 from J; bases not matched to a gene: 6. From germline, CDR1 is WNHNN and CDR2 SYGVQD (reference sequence).

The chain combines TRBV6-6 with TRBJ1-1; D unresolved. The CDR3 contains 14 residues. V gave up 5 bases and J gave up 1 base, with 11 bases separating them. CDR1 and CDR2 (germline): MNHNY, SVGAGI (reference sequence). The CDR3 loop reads CASSLHRPNTEAFF. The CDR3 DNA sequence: TGTGCCAGCAGTCTACATCGCCCGAACACTGAAGCTTTCTTT.

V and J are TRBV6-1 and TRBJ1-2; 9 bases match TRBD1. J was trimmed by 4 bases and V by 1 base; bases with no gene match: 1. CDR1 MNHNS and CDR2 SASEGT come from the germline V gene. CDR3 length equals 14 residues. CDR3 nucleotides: TGTGCCAGCAGTGAAGGGACAGGGGTCTATGGCTACACCTTC. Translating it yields CASSEGTGVYGYTF.

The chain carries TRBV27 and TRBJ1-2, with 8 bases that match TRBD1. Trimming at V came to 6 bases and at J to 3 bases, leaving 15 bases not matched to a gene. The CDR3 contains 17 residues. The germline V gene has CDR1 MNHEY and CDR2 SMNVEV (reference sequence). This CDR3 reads CASSPGRARGRDYGYTF. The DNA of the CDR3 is TGTGCCAGCAGCCCCGGCCGCGCCAGGGGGCGCGACTATGGCTACACCTTC.

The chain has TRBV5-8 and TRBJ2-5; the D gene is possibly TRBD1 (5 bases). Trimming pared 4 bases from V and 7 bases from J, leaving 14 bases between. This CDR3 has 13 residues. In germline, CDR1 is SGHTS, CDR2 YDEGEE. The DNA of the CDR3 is TGTGCCAGCAGCAAGACAGACGAGGTGACCCAGTACTTC. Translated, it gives CASSKTDEVTQYF.

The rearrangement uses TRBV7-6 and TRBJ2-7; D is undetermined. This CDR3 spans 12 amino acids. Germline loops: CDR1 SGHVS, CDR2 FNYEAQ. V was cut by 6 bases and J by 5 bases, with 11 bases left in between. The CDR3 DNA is TGTGCCAGCAGTTCCAGATCCGACGAGCAGTACTTC. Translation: CASSSRSDEQYF. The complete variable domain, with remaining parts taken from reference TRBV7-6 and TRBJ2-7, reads GAGVSQSPRYKVTKRGQDVALRCDPISGHVSLYWYRQALGQGPEFLTYFNYEAQQDKSGLPNDRFSAERPEGSISTLTIQRTEQRDSAMYRCASSSRSDEQYFGPGTRLTVT.

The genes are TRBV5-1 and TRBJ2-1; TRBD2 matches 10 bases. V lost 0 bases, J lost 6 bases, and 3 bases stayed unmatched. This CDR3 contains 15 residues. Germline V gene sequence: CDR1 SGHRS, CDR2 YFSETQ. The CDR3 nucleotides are TGCGCCAGCAGCTTGGGAGTAGCGGGAGGCAATGAGCAGTTCTTC. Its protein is CASSLGVAGGNEQFF. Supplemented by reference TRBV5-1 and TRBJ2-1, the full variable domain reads KAGVTQTPRYLIKTRGQQVTLSCSPISGHRSVSWYQQTPGQGLQFLFEYFSETQRNKGNFPGRFSGRQFSNSRSEMNVSTLELGDSALYLCASSLGVAGGNEQFFGPGTRLTVL.

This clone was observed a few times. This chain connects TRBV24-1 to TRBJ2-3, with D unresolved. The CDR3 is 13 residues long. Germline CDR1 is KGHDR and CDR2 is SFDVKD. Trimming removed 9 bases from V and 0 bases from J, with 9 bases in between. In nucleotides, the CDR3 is TGTGCCACCCAGTCCCCTAGCACAGATACGCAGTATTTT. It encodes CATQSPSTDTQYF.

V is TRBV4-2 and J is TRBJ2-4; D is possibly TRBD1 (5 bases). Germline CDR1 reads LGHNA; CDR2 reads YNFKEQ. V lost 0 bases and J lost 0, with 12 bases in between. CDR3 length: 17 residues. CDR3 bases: TGTGCCAGCAGCCAAGATCCAGGGAAGGGAGCCAAAAACATTCAGTACTTC. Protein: CASSQDPGKGAKNIQYF.

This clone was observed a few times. The CDR3 bases are TGTGCCAGCAGCCAAGATCGGGGAGGGATGGGCACAGATACGCAGTATTTT. Its translation: CASSQDRGGMGTDTQYF. The chain is built from TRBV3-1 (or the pseudogene TRBV3-2) and TRBJ2-3, with 7 bases lining up with TRBD2. Germline trimming cut 0 bases from V and 1 base from J; bases unmatched to any gene: 7. This CDR3 comprises 17 residues. CDR1 LGHDT and CDR2 YNNKEL come from the germline V gene (reference sequence).

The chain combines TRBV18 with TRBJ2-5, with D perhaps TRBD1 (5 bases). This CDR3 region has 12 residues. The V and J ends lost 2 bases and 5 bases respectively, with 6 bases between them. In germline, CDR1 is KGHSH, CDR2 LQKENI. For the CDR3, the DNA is TGTGCCAGCTCACCAGCAGGGGAGACCCAGTACTTC. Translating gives CASSPAGETQYF.

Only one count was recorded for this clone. The DNA of the CDR3 is TGCAGCGTGGGGGGACAGGGGGCGCGTGGCACTGAAGCTTTCTTT. Translated, it gives CSVGGQGARGTEAFF. V usage is TRBV29-1 and J usage is TRBJ1-1; 12 bases align to TRBD1. The CDR3 runs to 15 residues. Germline CDR1 and CDR2: SQVTM and ANQGSEA. With 6 bases clipped from V and 4 bases from J, the junction kept 9 bases outside the gene matches.

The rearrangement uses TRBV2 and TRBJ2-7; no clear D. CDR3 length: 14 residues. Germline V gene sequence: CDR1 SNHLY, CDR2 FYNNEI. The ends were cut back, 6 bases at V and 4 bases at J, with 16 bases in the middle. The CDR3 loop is CASRQSQDVYEQYF. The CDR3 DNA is TGTGCCAGCAGACAAAGCCAGGATGTGTACGAGCAGTACTTC.

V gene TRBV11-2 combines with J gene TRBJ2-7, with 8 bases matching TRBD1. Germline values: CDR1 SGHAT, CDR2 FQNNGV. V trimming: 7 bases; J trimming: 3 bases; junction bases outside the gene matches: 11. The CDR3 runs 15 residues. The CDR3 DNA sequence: TGTGCCAGCAACAACCGGGACAGGCTCAACTACGAGCAGTACTTC. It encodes CASNNRDRLNYEQYF.

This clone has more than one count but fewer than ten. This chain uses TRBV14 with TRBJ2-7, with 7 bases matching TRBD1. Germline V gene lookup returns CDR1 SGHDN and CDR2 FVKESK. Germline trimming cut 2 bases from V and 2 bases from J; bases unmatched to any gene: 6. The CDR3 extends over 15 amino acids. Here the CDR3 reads CASSQRQTGTYEQYF. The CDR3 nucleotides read TGTGCCAGCAGCCAACGTCAGACAGGGACCTACGAGCAGTACTTC.